This TCR beta chain was captured by sequencing in a study of shared clonotypes between healthy human individuals. Notes on the study in general: Having only a few donors restricted how much genetic and exposure-history diversity was captured.

DNA at 200 ng, 25,000 to 35,000 T cell genomes, went into sorted-subset replicate PCRs. TCRdb's copy holds only in-frame clones and misses some; the assay was immunoSEQ multiplex PCR. This table has under 2,500,000 clones, approximately 95% appearing once. Regarding this clone: Its antigen is currently unknown.

This CDR3 has 17 amino acids. Germline lookup yields CDR1 MGHRA and CDR2 YSYEKL. Losses at the gene ends were 2 bases for V and 5 bases for J; bases not matched to a gene: 9. The receptor's source is a man in his late teens or twenties in good health. This chain joins TRBV4-1 and TRBJ1-4, with TRBD1 matching over 9 bases. Sequenced input: naive CD4+ T cells sorted from blood. As for subset: CD45RA+ positively selected. As DNA, the CDR3 is TGCGCCAGCAGCCAACCGGGACAGGGCTTAACAAATGAAAAACTGTTTTTT. It specifies CASSQPGQGLTNEKLFF.